This T cell receptor beta chain stems from a study of cytomegalovirus exposure and HLA in healthy donors. Between the trimmed V and J ends, which lost 4 bases and 6 bases, there was a span of 12 bases. This CDR3 comprises 13 residues. Germline CDR1 is SGHDT and CDR2 is YYEEEE. This clone was picked up one time. Its specificity is not known. Broader study findings: Presence/absence analyses treated sequencing depth as roughly uniform across donors.

The PCR had 60 Vbeta and 13 Jbeta primers. Produced via immunoSEQ multiplex PCR; TCRdb's table is partial and in-frame only. This table has about 150,000 clones, 75% to 85% appearing once. The rearrangement links TRBV5-6 to TRBJ2-3, with a possible D match to TRBD2 (5 bases). The receptor comes from a man aged 25 to 40 in good health and CMV-seropositive. Sequencing was performed on PBMCs. As DNA, the CDR3 is TGTGCCAGCAGCCTCGTGGACTTTGATACGCAGTATTTT. This translates into CASSLVDFDTQYF.